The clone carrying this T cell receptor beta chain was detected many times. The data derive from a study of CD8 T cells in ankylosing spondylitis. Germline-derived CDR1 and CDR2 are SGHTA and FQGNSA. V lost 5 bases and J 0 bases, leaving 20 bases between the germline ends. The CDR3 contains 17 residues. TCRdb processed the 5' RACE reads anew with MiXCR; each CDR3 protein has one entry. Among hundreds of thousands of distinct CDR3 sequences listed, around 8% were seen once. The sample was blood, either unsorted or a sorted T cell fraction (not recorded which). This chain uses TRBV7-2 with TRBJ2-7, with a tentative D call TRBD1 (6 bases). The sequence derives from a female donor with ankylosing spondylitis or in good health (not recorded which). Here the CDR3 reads CASSPTSGTYRSYEQYF. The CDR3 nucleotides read TGTGCCAGCAGCCCGACTTCCGGGACATACCGCTCCTACGAGCAGTACTTC.